The following is a T cell receptor (beta chain) sequence with its context. This entry belongs to a study of PD-1 blockade in mismatch repair-deficient tumors. TCRdb's table, derived via immunoSEQ multiplex PCR, lists solely in-frame clones and lacks some. The sample consists of 85,000 to 130,000 clones, 82% of them appearing once. V was trimmed by 0 bases and J by 5 bases, leaving 8 bases between them. The CDR3 sequence is 14 residues long. Germline CDR1 and CDR2: LGHNA and YSLEER. Sample: peripheral blood, taken approximately 8 months after starting pembrolizumab. The chain employs TRBV4-3 and TRBJ2-1; TRBD1 might be the D (6 bases). The sequence was obtained from an adult with mismatch repair-deficient cancer. The CDR3, as DNA: TGCGCCAGCAGCCAAGATACAGGGAACAATGAGCAGTTCTTC. This encodes CASSQDTGNNEQFF.